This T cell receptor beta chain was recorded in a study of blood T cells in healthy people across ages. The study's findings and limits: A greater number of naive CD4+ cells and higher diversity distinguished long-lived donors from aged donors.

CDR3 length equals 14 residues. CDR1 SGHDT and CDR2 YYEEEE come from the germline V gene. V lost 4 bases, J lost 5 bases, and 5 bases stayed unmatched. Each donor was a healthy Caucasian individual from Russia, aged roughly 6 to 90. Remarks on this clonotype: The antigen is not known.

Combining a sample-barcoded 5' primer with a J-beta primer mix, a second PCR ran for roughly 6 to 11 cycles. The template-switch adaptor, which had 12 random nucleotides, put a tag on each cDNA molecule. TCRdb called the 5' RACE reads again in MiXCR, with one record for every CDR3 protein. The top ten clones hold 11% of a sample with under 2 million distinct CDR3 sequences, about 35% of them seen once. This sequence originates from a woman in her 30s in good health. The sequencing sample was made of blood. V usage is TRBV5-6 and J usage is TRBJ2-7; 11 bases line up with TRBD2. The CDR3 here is CASSRSGLADEQYF. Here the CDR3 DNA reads TGTGCCAGCAGCCGATCGGGACTAGCGGACGAGCAGTACTTC.